These 15 T cell receptor beta chains came from one sample sequenced in a study of shared clonotypes between healthy human individuals. Clones were sequenced by immunoSEQ multiplex PCR, and TCRdb holds only the in-frame ones, with some missing. In the table there are about 2.2 million clones, roughly 93% of which are singletons. The naive CD8 subset, CD45RO-negative cells positively selected for CCR7, excluded terminally differentiated effector memory CD45RA+ cells. The specimen sequenced was naive CD8+ T cells from PBMCs. The receptors here all came from a man aged 18 to 30 in good health. Some clones in this sample may be carry-over from other donors' samples.

V is TRBV19 and J is TRBJ2-7; TRBD1 matches 7 bases. J was trimmed by 6 bases and V by 9 bases; bases with no gene match: 14. The CDR3 is 14 residues long. Germline assignment: CDR1 LNHDA and CDR2 SQIVND (reference sequence). The CDR3 sequence: CASAPRQGIPEQYF. The CDR3 nucleotides are TGTGCCAGCGCCCCCAGACAGGGAATCCCCGAGCAGTACTTC.

This chain joins TRBV7-9 and TRBJ2-7, with TRBD2 matching 8 bases. The J segment lost 7 bases and the V segment lost 3 bases, leaving 5 bases of the junction unmatched. This CDR3 has 13 residues. Germline V lookup: CDR1 SEHNR, CDR2 FQNEAQ (reference sequence). The chain's CDR3 is CASSFTERGEQYF. CDR3 DNA: TGTGCCAGCAGCTTCACGGAGCGGGGGGAGCAGTACTTC.

The chain carries TRBV11-2 and TRBJ2-7; 8 nucleotides agree with TRBD1. Germline V lookup: CDR1 SGHAT, CDR2 FQNNGV. CDR3 length: 16 residues. The V segment lost 4 bases and the J segment 1 base; nucleotides outside the gene matches: 9. In DNA form, the CDR3 reads TGTGCCAGCAGCTCGTACAGGGGGAGGATATCCTACGAGCAGTACTTC. Its translation: CASSSYRGRISYEQYF.

The rearrangement joins TRBV7-6 to TRBJ2-3; possibly TRBD2 for D (6 bases). CDR3 size: 18 residues. CDR1 and CDR2 from the germline V gene are SGHVS and FNYEAQ. V was cut by 1 base and J by 2 bases, with 19 bases left in between. The CDR3 coding sequence is TGTGCCAGCAGCTTAGGAACTACAGTCTGGACTAACACAGATACGCAGTATTTT. Translating gives CASSLGTTVWTNTDTQYF. The whole variable domain, remainder taken from reference TRBV7-6 and TRBJ2-3, is GAGVSQSPRYKVTKRGQDVALRCDPISGHVSLYWYRQALGQGPEFLTYFNYEAQQDKSGLPNDRFSAERPEGSISTLTIQRTEQRDSAMYRCASSLGTTVWTNTDTQYFGPGTRLTVL.

The V call is TRBV25-1, the J call TRBJ2-3; D tentatively fits TRBD1 or TRBD2 (5 bases each). Trimming took 4 bases from V and 14 from J, leaving 13 bases between them. The CDR3 runs to 11 residues. Germline V gene data show CDR1 as MGHDK and CDR2 as SYGVNS. The CDR3 bases are TGTGCCAGCAGTGTGCAGGGAGTGCTGTATTTT. Protein product: CASSVQGVLYF.

CDR3 in amino acids: CASGFPTGDQPQHF. The CDR3 DNA follows: TGTGCCAGCGGTTTTCCGACGGGGGATCAGCCCCAGCATTTT. This chain uses TRBV6-1 with TRBJ1-5; possible D gene TRBD1, 5 bases. Trimming removed 8 bases at V and 5 bases at J, with 16 bases between. Germline V gene sequence: CDR1 MNHNS, CDR2 SASEGT. The CDR3 runs to 14 residues.

The rearrangement joins TRBV7-9 to TRBJ2-7; 9 positions match TRBD1. Germline V lookup: CDR1 SEHNR, CDR2 FQNEAQ (reference sequence). CDR3 length: 14 amino acids. Trimming at V came to 4 bases and at J to 3 bases, leaving 4 bases not matched to a gene. The CDR3 protein is CASSSTGGFYEQYF. CDR3 DNA sequence: TGTGCCAGCAGCTCAACAGGGGGCTTCTACGAGCAGTACTTC.

This chain links TRBV11-3 with TRBJ1-5; D might be TRBD1 (5 bases). This CDR3 comprises 15 residues. Germline V CDR1 and CDR2: SGHNT, YENEEA. The ends were cut back, 5 bases at V and 6 bases at J, with 17 bases in the middle. This CDR3 is CASSHLPQGTQPQHF. The CDR3 nucleotides are TGTGCCAGCAGCCACCTTCCTCAGGGAACTCAGCCCCAGCATTTT.

The rearrangement joins TRBV5-1 to TRBJ2-3; 10 nucleotides line up with TRBD2. Per germline, CDR1 SGHRS and CDR2 YFSETQ. This CDR3 has 18 residues. V gave up 0 bases and J gave up 2 bases; unmatched junction bases: 9. Here the CDR3 reads CASSLGALAGPLTDTQYF. Written as DNA, the CDR3 is TGCGCCAGCAGCTTGGGGGCACTAGCGGGACCTCTCACAGATACGCAGTATTTT.

V usage is TRBV27 and J usage is TRBJ2-7; 13 positions match TRBD2. Germline assignment: CDR1 MNHEY and CDR2 SMNVEV (reference sequence). CDR3 size: 16 residues. V trimming: 0 bases; J trimming: 7 bases; junction bases outside the gene matches: 6. CDR3: CASSLSGGLAGWEQYF. The CDR3 DNA is TGTGCCAGCAGTTTATCGGGGGGACTAGCGGGATGGGAGCAGTACTTC.

The V gene is TRBV6-5, the J gene TRBJ1-4; D possibly corresponds to TRBD1 (6 bases). Deletions cut 7 bases from V and 7 bases from J, with 16 bases between. Germline V lookup: CDR1 MNHEY, CDR2 SVGAGI. The CDR3 totals 14 residues. The CDR3 DNA follows: TGTGCCAGCATACAGGGAGTGGGGCGTGAAAAACTGTTTTTT. Translating it yields CASIQGVGREKLFF.

The count of this clone is one. CDR3: CASSLFQGHRNEQFF. The CDR3 DNA reads TGTGCCAGCAGTTTATTTCAGGGCCATAGGAATGAGCAGTTCTTC. The chain links TRBV27 to TRBJ2-1; D may be TRBD1 (5 bases). Trimming removed 1 base at V and 7 bases at J, with 14 bases between. The CDR3 runs to 15 residues. Germline CDR1 is MNHEY and CDR2 is SMNVEV (reference sequence).

V gene TRBV7-2 combines with J gene TRBJ1-1, with TRBD1 as a possible D gene (6 bases). CDR1 is SGHTA, CDR2 FQGNSA, per germline. Trimming removed 5 bases at V and 1 base at J, with 11 bases between. The CDR3 consists of 14 residues. The CDR3 region is CASSAGQWNTEAFF. Here the CDR3 DNA reads TGTGCCAGCAGCGCTGGACAGTGGAACACTGAAGCTTTCTTT.

Points on this clone: Other DNA sequences from this sample encode an identical CDR3 as well. This chain joins TRBV9 and TRBJ2-7; 7 nucleotides align to TRBD2. CDR1 is SGDLS, CDR2 YYNGEE, per germline. Losses at the gene ends were 0 bases for V and 4 bases for J; bases not matched to a gene: 4. The CDR3 length is 14 residues. The CDR3 is CASSVGASGYEQYF. The CDR3, as DNA: TGTGCCAGCAGCGTAGGGGCTAGCGGATACGAGCAGTACTTC. The full variable domain, completed using reference TRBV9 and TRBJ2-7, is DSGVTQTPKHLITATGQRVTLRCSPRSGDLSVYWYQQSLDQGLQFLIQYYNGEERAKGNILERFSAQQFPDLHSELNLSSLELGDSALYFCASSVGASGYEQYFGPGTRLTVT.

V and J are TRBV5-1 and TRBJ2-3, with TRBD2 identical over 8 bases. V lost 4 bases to trimming and J lost 1 base; unmatched junction nucleotides: 11. Germline assignment: CDR1 SGHRS and CDR2 YFSETQ. The length of the CDR3 is 17 residues. The CDR3 DNA sequence: TGCGCCAGCAGCCCCGAGGCTAGCGGGTGGGGCACAGATACGCAGTATTTT. Translating gives CASSPEASGWGTDTQYF.